These T cell receptor beta chains were read from a single sample in a study of T cells in Graves' hyperthyroidism and ophthalmopathy. TCRdb re-called the multiplex PCR reads with MiXCR, one entry per CDR3 protein. The data show some 580,000 distinct CDR3 sequences, around 15% seen once. The sequenced material came from blood. Every receptor here comes from a woman aged 35 to 49 with Graves' ophthalmopathy. Both conserved end residues are part of each CDR3.

TRBJ1-1 TRBV5-1 CASSLGGLNTEAFF
TRBJ1-5 TRBV24-1 CATSDPASGGNQPQHF
TRBJ1-2 TRBV2 CASSDGQGGDGYTF
TRBJ2-5 TRBV12-3/TRBV12-4 CASSRDTTQETQYF
TRBJ1-6 TRBV7-9 CASSRPGTAVGSPLHF
TRBJ2-2 TRBV5-6 CASSPQLAGELFF
TRBJ1-5 TRBV20-1 CSATILNQPQHF
TRBJ2-4 TRBV28 CASSLSAGRLLAKNIQYF
TRBJ2-1 TRBV2 CASTTSPGGGPWNEQFF
TRBJ2-5 TRBV12-3/TRBV12-4 CASSLTSPETQYF
TRBJ2-2 TRBV20-1 CSASFAGKNTGELFF
TRBJ1-5 TRBV4-1 CASSQDEGPNQPQHF
TRBJ2-6 TRBV6-5 CASSYTATRSGANVLTF
TRBJ2-1 TRBV13 CASNGGDRIDEQFF
TRBJ2-3 TRBV7-9 CASSSPTDTQYF
TRBJ2-3 TRBV5-1 CASSLAAGGTSTDTQYF
TRBJ2-1 TRBV24-1 CATSELDRGYNEQFF
TRBJ1-4 TRBV11-2 CASSLNGLRGEKLFF
TRBJ1-2 TRBV12-3/TRBV12-4 CASSLRLAGYTF
TRBJ1-1 TRBV2 CASSGVLWGSEAFF
TRBJ2-7 TRBV20-1 CSARDSLENQDYEQYF
TRBJ2-3 TRBV20-1 CSATAELTDTQYF
TRBJ1-5 TRBV15 CATSPYPGGRNNQPQHF
TRBJ2-3 TRBV7-3 CASTPKRDTDTQYF
TRBJ1-3 TRBV7-9 CASSRNRGSGNTIYF
TRBJ2-7 TRBV20-1 CSASTDRGAYEQYF
TRBJ1-1 TRBV29-1 CSVVGVGQNTEAFF
TRBJ2-3 TRBV20-1 CSAQTSGPRDTQYF
TRBJ2-7 TRBV7-9 CASSPTGAPGEQYF